A single sample gave rise to the 30 T cell receptor beta chains below, sequenced in a study of Ad26.COV2.S vaccination and SARS-CoV-2 variants. Treatment in this sample: about 20 received Ad26.COV2.S at low or high dose, single or two shots; five or six received placebo; per-sample allocation not given. Sampling happened 63 days after the first vaccine or placebo injection. Clones were sequenced by immunoSEQ multiplex PCR, and TCRdb holds only the in-frame ones, with some missing. The sample lists over 400,000 clones, about 88% occurring once. The input for sequencing was peripheral blood, taken in a trial of Ad26.COV2.S vaccine versus placebo. These receptors were taken from a person aged 18-65 years who received the Ad26.COV2.S COVID-19 vaccine or a placebo.

V gene TRBV19 combines with J gene TRBJ1-4; maybe TRBD1 (6 bases). CDR1 and CDR2 (germline): LNHDA, SQIVND (reference sequence). The germline V and J ends were trimmed by 5 bases and 10 bases, with 17 bases remaining between them. The CDR3 covers 14 residues. The CDR3: CASSLRTVSGKLFF. The CDR3 coding sequence is TGTGCCAGTAGTCTTCGGACAGTTTCGGGAAAACTGTTTTTT.

The rearrangement links TRBV19 to TRBJ2-5, with 7 bases identical to TRBD1. Looked up from germline, CDR1 is LNHDA and CDR2 is SQIVND (reference sequence). The CDR3 runs to 16 residues. The V and J ends lost 3 bases and 0 bases, in that order; junction bases with no gene match: 7. DNA of the CDR3: TGTGCCAGTAGTATCCTTGGACAGGCTAACCAAGAGACCCAGTACTTC. Its translation: CASSILGQANQETQYF.

The chain couples TRBV6-6 to TRBJ2-3, with D perhaps TRBD1 (5 bases). The ends were cut back, 5 bases at V and 3 bases at J, with 18 bases in the middle. The CDR3 extends over 16 amino acids. Germline CDR1 and CDR2: MNHNY and SVGAGI (reference sequence). CDR3 in amino acids: CASSRKGGAATDTQYF. CDR3 bases: TGTGCCAGCAGTCGAAAAGGTGGGGCGGCAACAGATACGCAGTATTTT.

This sequence joins TRBV3-1 (or the pseudogene TRBV3-2) and TRBJ2-7; D is perhaps TRBD2 (5 bases). The germline V and J ends were trimmed by 1 base and 0 bases, with 10 bases remaining between them. The CDR3 runs to 15 residues. The germline V gene encodes CDR1 LGHDT and CDR2 YNNKEL (reference sequence). CDR3 bases: TGTGCCAGCAGCCAAGTAGCGCCGAGCTCCTACGAGCAGTACGTC. Translating gives CASSQVAPSSYEQYV.

The chain carries TRBV5-1 and TRBJ1-1; 7 bases align to TRBD1. Germline CDR1 reads SGHRS; CDR2 reads YFSETQ. J lost 1 base, V lost 4 bases, and 4 bases had no gene match. This CDR3 comprises 14 residues. The CDR3 here is CASSPGQTNTEAFF. CDR3 nucleotide sequence: TGCGCCAGCAGCCCGGGACAGACGAACACTGAAGCTTTCTTT.

The chain combines TRBV15 with TRBJ1-5; the D is unclear. Trimming removed 5 bases from V and 9 bases from J, with 20 bases in between. This CDR3 is 15 amino acids long. Germline V CDR1 and CDR2: LNHNV, YYDKDF (reference sequence). CDR3 region: CATSGARTPMRPQHF. CDR3 nucleotide sequence: TGTGCCACCAGCGGTGCTAGGACGCCGATGAGGCCCCAGCATTTT.

V usage is TRBV18 and J usage is TRBJ2-1; D might be TRBD2 (6 bases). The V end lost 3 bases, the J end lost 4 bases, and 16 bases lay between the germline ends. The CDR3 sequence is 16 residues long. CDR1 KGHSH and CDR2 LQKENI come from the germline V gene. CDR3 amino acids: CASSPVQQEGYNEQFF. DNA for the CDR3: TGTGCCAGCTCACCGGTCCAACAGGAGGGTTACAATGAGCAGTTCTTC.

Concerning this clone: Other nucleotide sequences in the sample specify the same CDR3. This sequence joins TRBV7-2 and TRBJ1-2, with a possible D match to TRBD1 (6 bases). CDR3 length: 13 amino acids. The ends were cut back, 5 bases at V and 1 base at J, with 8 bases in the middle. Germline assignment: CDR1 SGHTA and CDR2 FQGNSA. The CDR3 region is CASSRTVNYGYTF. The CDR3 DNA is TGTGCCAGCAGCCGGACAGTTAACTATGGCTACACCTTC.

The CDR3 loop reads CASSKAAYPLIYEQYV. As DNA, the CDR3 is TGTGCCAGCAGCAAAGCGGCGTACCCTCTAATTTACGAGCAGTACGTC. This chain joins TRBV21-1 and TRBJ2-7. TRBV21-1 constitutes a pseudogene. This CDR3 comprises 16 residues.

The rearrangement links TRBV29-1 to TRBJ2-5; 11 bases map to TRBD2. With V trimmed by 4 bases and J by 5 bases, 9 bases remained unmatched. CDR1 and CDR2 (germline): SQVTM, ANQGSEA. The CDR3 has 15 amino acids. Here the CDR3 DNA reads TGCAGCGTTGGGGGACTAGCGGTACCAAGGGAGACCCAGTACTTC. Its protein product is CSVGGLAVPRETQYF.

V is TRBV11-3 and J is TRBJ2-2, with 10 bases aligning to TRBD2. Germline CDR1 SGHNT, CDR2 YENEEA. The CDR3 covers 15 residues. After removal of 4 bases from V and 6 bases from J, the junction contained 5 bases not matched to a gene. The CDR3 sequence is CASSYVAGGSGELFF. The CDR3 bases are TGTGCCAGCAGCTACGTAGCGGGAGGTTCCGGGGAGCTGTTTTTT.

The chain has TRBV5-1 and TRBJ2-5, with 9 bases that match TRBD1. The CDR3 is 14 amino acids. V was clipped by 1 base and J by 3 bases; unmatched bases: 1. Per the germline V gene, CDR1 is SGHRS and CDR2 is YFSETQ. CDR3 loop: CASSLRQGEETQYF. Here the CDR3 DNA reads TGCGCCAGCAGCTTGAGACAGGGGGAAGAGACCCAGTACTTC.

The chain employs TRBV10-3 and TRBJ2-3; 11 positions match TRBD2. The V segment lost 4 bases and the J segment 4 bases; nucleotides outside the gene matches: 7. Germline CDR1 is ENHRY and CDR2 is SYGVKD. The CDR3 is 16 amino acids. The CDR3 DNA reads as TGTGCCATCAGTGGATTAGCGGGAGGGCCGTCAGATACGCAGTATTTT. Residues: CAISGLAGGPSDTQYF.

The chain employs TRBV7-9 and TRBJ2-5; possibly TRBD2 for D (5 bases). The V gene lost 4 bases and the J gene lost 7 bases, with 16 bases spanning the gap. This CDR3 contains 14 residues. In germline, CDR1 is SEHNR, CDR2 FQNEAQ (reference sequence). The CDR3 bases are TGTGCCAGCAGCTCATACGGGTTGGCGGGGACCCAGTACTTC. This codes for CASSSYGLAGTQYF.

The genes are TRBV5-1 and TRBJ2-3, with 11 bases that match TRBD1. The CDR3 consists of 15 residues. The J segment lost 5 bases and the V segment lost 4 bases, leaving 6 bases of the junction unmatched. Germline V gene lookup returns CDR1 SGHRS and CDR2 YFSETQ. Here the CDR3 reads CASSARDRGIDTQYF. The CDR3 DNA reads TGCGCCAGCAGCGCCCGGGACAGGGGGATAGATACGCAGTATTTT. Full variable domain (remainder filled in from reference TRBV5-1 and TRBJ2-3): KAGVTQTPRYLIKTRGQQVTLSCSPISGHRSVSWYQQTPGQGLQFLFEYFSETQRNKGNFPGRFSGRQFSNSRSEMNVSTLELGDSALYLCASSARDRGIDTQYFGPGTRLTVL.

CDR3 residues: CASKIQQGRSYTF. The CDR3 region has the DNA TGTGCCAGCAAAATCCAACAGGGTCGCAGCTACACCTTC. The chain has TRBV28 and TRBJ1-2; TRBD1 is a possible D gene (6 bases). The CDR3 is 13 residues long. V lost 7 bases, J lost 9 bases, and 18 bases lay in between. CDR1 is MDHEN, CDR2 SYDVKM, per germline.

This clone was counted once. The chain links TRBV18 to TRBJ2-5; 10 nucleotides line up with TRBD2. This CDR3 is built from 15 residues. Germline V gene sequence: CDR1 KGHSH, CDR2 LQKENI. Trimming took 5 bases from V and 2 from J; bases not matched to a gene: 5. For the CDR3, the DNA is TGTGCCAGCTCAAGGGGACTAGCGATACAAGAGACCCAGTACTTC. This encodes CASSRGLAIQETQYF.

The chain carries TRBV3-1 (or the pseudogene TRBV3-2) and TRBJ2-5; D not certain. CDR1 is LGHDT, CDR2 YNNKEL, per germline (reference sequence). This CDR3 is 18 amino acids long. With 0 bases removed from V and 0 bases from J, the gap between germline ends came to 17 bases. The CDR3 is CASSQDRYSILYQETQYF. CDR3 coding DNA: TGTGCCAGCAGCCAAGATCGGTACAGCATCCTATACCAAGAGACCCAGTACTTC.

The chain has TRBV7-9 and TRBJ1-2; D possibly corresponds to TRBD1 (5 bases). The CDR3 sequence is 13 residues long. The germline CDR1 and CDR2 sequences are SEHNR and FQNEAQ (reference sequence). The V end lost 5 bases, the J end lost 2 bases, and 9 bases lay between the germline ends. The CDR3: CASSMTENYGYTF. The CDR3 nucleotides read TGTGCCAGCAGCATGACAGAGAACTATGGCTACACCTTC.

The CDR3 bases are TGTGCCAGTAGCGCCCTCGGGCAGACCAGGGAAAAACTGTTTTTT. This encodes CASSALGQTREKLFF. This chain links TRBV19 with TRBJ1-4; D gene ambiguous. The length of the CDR3 is 15 residues. V was clipped by 6 bases and J by 8 bases, with 19 bases between them. Germline-derived CDR1 and CDR2 are LNHDA and SQIVND (reference sequence).

The chain has TRBV4-2 and TRBJ1-2, with 9 bases aligning to TRBD1. V was pared by 3 bases and J by 5 bases, with 10 bases of the junction left unmatched. Germline loops: CDR1 LGHNA, CDR2 YNFKEQ. The CDR3 totals 16 residues. CDR3 region: CASSQRVGDRVYGYTF. The CDR3 DNA sequence: TGTGCCAGCAGCCAGCGCGTGGGGGACAGGGTTTATGGCTACACCTTC.

The CDR3 DNA follows: TGTGCCAGTAGTATCGGGACAGGTGGTGAAAAACTGTTTTTT. Amino acids: CASSIGTGGEKLFF. The chain carries TRBV19 and TRBJ1-4, with TRBD1 matching 8 bases. Germline values: CDR1 LNHDA, CDR2 SQIVND (reference sequence). After removal of 3 bases from V and 7 bases from J, the junction contained 4 bases not matched to a gene. The CDR3 runs 14 residues.

CDR3 loop: CASSFGGGQLTYEQYF. The CDR3 DNA sequence: TGTGCCAGCAGCTTTGGGGGGGGACAGTTAACCTACGAGCAGTACTTC. The V gene is TRBV5-4, the J gene TRBJ2-7; D could derive from TRBD1 or TRBD2 (7 bases each). The CDR3 extends over 16 amino acids. Germline loops: CDR1 SGHNT, CDR2 YYREEE (reference sequence). Trimming removed 2 bases at V and 2 bases at J, with 17 bases between.

This CDR3 is CASSWGQGRTGELFF. The CDR3 DNA reads TGTGCCAGCAGTTGGGGACAGGGGAGAACCGGGGAGCTGTTTTTT. The rearrangement links TRBV27 to TRBJ2-2; 10 bases align to TRBD1. Losses at the gene ends were 4 bases for V and 5 bases for J; bases not matched to a gene: 4. Germline V gives CDR1 MNHEY, CDR2 SMNVEV (reference sequence). The CDR3 covers 15 residues.

The chain couples TRBV11-3 to TRBJ2-5; weak D call: TRBD1 (6 bases). With 6 bases removed from V and 5 bases from J, the gap between germline ends came to 16 bases. The germline V gene encodes CDR1 SGHNT and CDR2 YENEEA. This CDR3 comprises 14 residues. CDR3: CASRKTRGGETQYF. The CDR3 nucleotides read TGTGCCAGCAGAAAGACCAGGGGCGGGGAGACCCAGTACTTC.

The chain couples TRBV4-3 to TRBJ1-1; tentatively, D is TRBD1 (5 bases). Trimming removed 1 base from V and 1 base from J, with 10 bases in between. Germline V gene data show CDR1 as LGHNA and CDR2 as YSLEER. CDR3 length: 15 amino acids. The CDR3 sequence is CASSQVDTPNTEAFF. CDR3 nucleotides: TGCGCCAGCAGCCAAGTGGACACCCCGAACACTGAAGCTTTCTTT.

V is TRBV6-5 and J is TRBJ1-2; D might be TRBD1 (5 bases). From germline, CDR1 is MNHEY and CDR2 SVGAGI. The CDR3 is 12 residues long. The ends were cut back, 8 bases at V and 5 bases at J, with 12 bases in the middle. CDR3 in amino acids: CASQGLGYGYTF. DNA of the CDR3: TGTGCCAGCCAGGGCCTGGGGTATGGCTACACCTTC.

The gene calls are TRBV13 and TRBJ1-2; TRBD1 is a possible D gene (5 bases). This CDR3 spans 17 amino acids. V gave up 5 bases and J gave up 4 bases, with 23 bases separating them. CDR1 and CDR2 (germline): PRHDT, FYEKMQ (reference sequence). The CDR3 loop reads CASSPRPGQGALYGYTF. The CDR3 DNA reads as TGTGCCAGCAGCCCCCGGCCCGGCCAAGGGGCCCTCTATGGCTACACCTTC.

The chain has TRBV5-8 and TRBJ2-7; the D gene is possibly TRBD2 (6 bases). Germline CDR1 SGHTS, CDR2 YDEGEE. The length of the CDR3 is 14 residues. The ends were cut back, 4 bases at V and 4 bases at J, with 15 bases in the middle. The CDR3 region is CASSRRGVRYEQYV. The CDR3 nucleotides are TGTGCCAGCAGCCGGAGGGGAGTCCGTTACGAGCAGTACGTC.

The chain uses TRBV29-1 and TRBJ2-1; 13 positions agree with TRBD2. CDR3 length: 16 amino acids. After removal of 3 bases from V and 6 bases from J, the junction contained 8 bases not matched to a gene. Germline V gene sequence: CDR1 SQVTM, CDR2 ANQGSEA. The CDR3 nucleotides read TGCAGCGTTGATTCACTAGCGGGAGGGCCGGGCAATGAGCAGTTCTTC. The encoded protein is CSVDSLAGGPGNEQFF.